This T cell receptor beta chain was captured by sequencing in a study of shared clonotypes between healthy human individuals. CD45RO negativity and positive selection for CCR7 defined naive CD8 cells, a population that excluded terminally differentiated effector memory CD45RA+ cells. Here immunoSEQ multiplex PCR was the method, and the copy in TCRdb shows in-frame clones only, minus some. This table has about 600,000 clones, around 95% appearing once. This CDR3 is 12 amino acids long. The germline V gene encodes CDR1 LNHDA and CDR2 SQIVND (reference sequence). V was pared by 6 bases and J by 6 bases, with 12 bases between.

The TCR sequence derives from a woman in her thirties in good health. The specimen was naive CD8+ T cells sorted from blood. The chain combines TRBV19 with TRBJ2-7, with no clear D. The CDR3 bases are TGTGCCAGTAGAGGTGGCCATCTCGAGCAGTACTTC. This encodes CASRGGHLEQYF. The full variable domain, in which reference TRBV19 and TRBJ2-7 provide the parts outside the CDR3, is DGGITQSPKYLFRKEGQNVTLSCEQNLNHDAMYWYRQDPGQGLRLIYYSQIVNDFQKGDIAEGYSVSREKKESFPLTVTSAQKNPTAFYLCASRGGHLEQYFGPGTRLTVT.